This T cell receptor beta chain was sequenced in a study of T cell clonality in common variable immunodeficiency. This clone was picked up many times. No antigen is known for it. The read halts 3 residues ahead of the CDR3 end, with the missing end drawn from the germline J gene. The study's findings and limits: Fewer TCRbeta clones were shared among CVID subjects than controls. Fewer deletions and N-nucleotide insertions were reportedly seen in common variable immunodeficiency TCR beta sequences.

Equal genomic DNA amounts from CVID and control samples were sequenced. The data were produced by immunoSEQ multiplex PCR, yet TCRdb's version contains in-frame clones alone and is incomplete. The repertoire consists of approximately 35,000 clones, none detected only once. V shed 0 bases, J shed 3 bases, and the junction held 2 bases outside the gene matches. Looked up from germline, CDR1 is SGHAT and CDR2 is FQNNGV. The CDR3 covers 15 residues. The source material was peripheral blood mononuclear cells. This chain uses TRBV11-2 with TRBJ2-1, with TRBD1 identical over 7 bases. The sequence derives from a human donor with common variable immunodeficiency. The CDR3 bases that were read are TGTGCCAGCAGCTTAGACGGGACAGTCTACAATGAG. It yields the protein CASSLDGTVYNE. The complete CDR3 protein is CASSLDGTVYNEQFF.